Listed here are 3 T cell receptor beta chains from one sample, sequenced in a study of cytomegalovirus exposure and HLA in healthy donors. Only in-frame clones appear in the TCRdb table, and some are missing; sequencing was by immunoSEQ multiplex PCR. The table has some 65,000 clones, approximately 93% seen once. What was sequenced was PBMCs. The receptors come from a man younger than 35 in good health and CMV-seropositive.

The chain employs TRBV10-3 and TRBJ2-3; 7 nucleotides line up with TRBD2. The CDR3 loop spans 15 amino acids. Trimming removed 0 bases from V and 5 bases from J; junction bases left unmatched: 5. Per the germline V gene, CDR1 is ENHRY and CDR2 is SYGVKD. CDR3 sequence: CAISESAGVRDTQYF. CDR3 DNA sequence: TGTGCCATCAGTGAGTCTGCGGGAGTACGAGATACGCAGTATTTT.

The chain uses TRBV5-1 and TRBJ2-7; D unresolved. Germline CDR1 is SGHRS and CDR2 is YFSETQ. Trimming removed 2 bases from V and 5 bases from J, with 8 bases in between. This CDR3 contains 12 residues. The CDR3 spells CASSFTADEQYF. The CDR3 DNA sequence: TGCGCCAGCAGCTTTACAGCAGACGAGCAGTACTTC. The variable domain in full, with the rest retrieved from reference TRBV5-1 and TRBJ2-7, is KAGVTQTPRYLIKTRGQQVTLSCSPISGHRSVSWYQQTPGQGLQFLFEYFSETQRNKGNFPGRFSGRQFSNSRSEMNVSTLELGDSALYLCASSFTADEQYFGPGTRLTVT.

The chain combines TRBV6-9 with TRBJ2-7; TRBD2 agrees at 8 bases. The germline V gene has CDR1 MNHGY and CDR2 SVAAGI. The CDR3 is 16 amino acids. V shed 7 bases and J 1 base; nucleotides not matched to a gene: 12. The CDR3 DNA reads TGTGCCAGCACCTCGATGGGACTAGAGAAATCCTACGAGCAGTACTTC. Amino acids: CASTSMGLEKSYEQYF.